These 19 T cell receptor beta chains came from one sample sequenced in a study of a mutant IDH1 vaccine in newly diagnosed glioma. These TCRs are of unknown antigen specificity. The time point was: week 11, during vaccination. Every vaccination contained 300 ug of the mutant IDH1 20-mer peptide and was paired with topical imiquimod. The repertoire was sequenced with immunoSEQ multiplex PCR; TCRdb's copy has only in-frame clones and lacks some. The sample carries around 60,000 clones, around 89% recorded once. The sequenced sample was PBMCs, obtained from a glioma patient whose treatment included an IDH1 peptide vaccine. The receptors derive from a man aged 35-49 years with glioma.

The V and J genes are TRBV11-2 and TRBJ2-2, with TRBD1 identical over 8 bases. The CDR3 loop spans 18 amino acids. The germline CDR1 and CDR2 sequences are SGHAT and FQNNGV. Unmatched junction bases numbered 16, after V lost 4 bases and J lost 6 bases. The CDR3 DNA reads as TGTGCCAGCAGCTCCCGGACAGGGTGGGGGCTGCAATCCGGGGAGCTGTTTTTT. It translates to CASSSRTGWGLQSGELFF.

The CDR3 DNA reads as TGTGCCACCCAGGGTTGGCGCAATCAGCCCCAGCATTTT. Translated: CATQGWRNQPQHF. The chain is built from TRBV2 and TRBJ1-5; TRBD1 is a possible D gene (5 bases). Trimming removed 10 bases at V and 2 bases at J, with 12 bases between. The CDR3 extends over 13 amino acids. Per germline, CDR1 SNHLY and CDR2 FYNNEI.

V gene TRBV9 combines with J gene TRBJ2-7, with 7 bases lining up with TRBD1. J gave up 7 bases and V 1 base, and 11 bases lay outside the gene matches. The CDR3 extends over 15 amino acids. Germline assignment: CDR1 SGDLS and CDR2 YYNGEE. This chain's CDR3 is CASSVQSGGFGEQYF. CDR3 nucleotides: TGTGCCAGCAGCGTACAGTCAGGGGGATTCGGGGAGCAGTACTTC.

V and J are TRBV10-2 and TRBJ1-3; D is unresolved. Trimming removed 0 bases from V and 2 bases from J, with 8 bases in between. Germline loops: CDR1 WSHSY, CDR2 SAAADI. The CDR3 runs 15 residues. Here the CDR3 DNA reads TGCGCCAGCAGTGAGTCAAGGTCTCCTGGAAACACCATATATTTT. Its protein is CASSESRSPGNTIYF.

The chain carries TRBV11-3 and TRBJ2-7; 10 bases are shared with TRBD2. CDR3 length: 13 residues. Trimming took 5 bases from V and 7 from J; bases not matched to a gene: 5. Germline values: CDR1 SGHNT, CDR2 YENEEA. The CDR3 region is CASSLRLAGEQYF. The CDR3 DNA sequence: TGTGCCAGCAGCCTCAGACTAGCGGGTGAGCAGTACTTC.

J is TRBJ1-3 and V is TRBV7-8; the D gene is possibly TRBD1 (6 bases). With 4 bases removed from V and 2 bases from J, the gap between germline ends came to 9 bases. The germline gives CDR1 SGHVS, CDR2 FQNEAQ. This CDR3 has 14 amino acids. In DNA form, the CDR3 reads TGTGCCAGCAGCTCGACAGGAACTGGAAACACCATATATTTT. Protein sequence: CASSSTGTGNTIYF.

The rearrangement links TRBV6-1 to TRBJ2-1; the D gene is possibly TRBD1 (5 bases). The CDR3 sequence is 17 residues long. Germline lookup yields CDR1 MNHNS and CDR2 SASEGT. The V end lost 2 bases, the J end lost 4 bases, and 18 bases lay between the germline ends. The CDR3 DNA reads as TGTGCCAGCAGTGAACAACCCACGGAGACAGTGTACAATGAGCAGTTCTTC. This sequence encodes CASSEQPTETVYNEQFF.

This chain links TRBV5-4 with TRBJ2-5; tentatively, D is TRBD2 (5 bases). Germline CDR1 SGHNT, CDR2 YYREEE (reference sequence). CDR3 length: 18 amino acids. With 5 bases removed from V and 2 bases from J, the gap between germline ends came to 25 bases. CDR3: CASSSGLEKRRIQETQYF. The CDR3 coding sequence is TGTGCCAGCAGTTCTGGACTTGAAAAACGTCGGATACAAGAGACCCAGTACTTC.

The rearrangement uses TRBV4-1 and TRBJ1-2, with TRBD1 matching over 7 bases. The CDR3 length is 14 residues. Germline V gene lookup returns CDR1 MGHRA and CDR2 YSYEKL. The J segment lost 4 bases and the V segment lost 4 bases, leaving 6 bases of the junction unmatched. The DNA for the CDR3 is TGCGCCAGCAGCCCTACGGGACAGACCTATGGCTACACCTTC. Its protein product is CASSPTGQTYGYTF.

This chain uses TRBV19 with TRBJ1-3; D call uncertain. Germline CDR1 reads LNHDA; CDR2 reads SQIVND (reference sequence). CDR3 length: 13 residues. V dropped 2 bases and J dropped 6 bases, with 8 bases sitting between them. CDR3 nucleotide sequence: TGTGCCAGTAGTATAAGGGTGATAAACACCATATATTTT. Translating gives CASSIRVINTIYF.

About this clone: Sequence at one end of the junction differs from germline and may be a read error. The chain is built from TRBV7-7 and TRBJ2-6, with 8 bases aligning to TRBD1. The CDR3 length is 16 residues. The germline gives CDR1 SSHAT, CDR2 FNYEAQ (reference sequence). CDR3 amino acids: CASSPEHRGVSNVLTF. For the CDR3, the DNA is TGTGCTAGCAGCCCAGAACACAGGGGGGTATCCAACGTCCTGACTTTC.

The chain joins TRBV5-6 to TRBJ2-7, with a tentative D call TRBD2 (6 bases). The germline V gene has CDR1 SGHDT and CDR2 YYEEEE. The CDR3 covers 16 residues. Trimming stripped 4 bases from V and 4 bases from J, with 21 bases between. CDR3 sequence: CASSHEARGPPYEQYV. CDR3 nucleotide sequence: TGTGCCAGCAGCCATGAGGCGCGGGGCCCTCCGTACGAGCAGTACGTC.

V and J are TRBV28 and TRBJ2-7, with TRBD1 matching over 12 bases. Germline trimming cut 6 bases from V and 3 bases from J; bases unmatched to any gene: 6. Germline assignment: CDR1 MDHEN and CDR2 SYDVKM. This CDR3 is 15 amino acids long. The CDR3 loop reads CASRDGTGGSYEQYF. The CDR3 DNA sequence: TGTGCCAGCAGGGACGGGACAGGGGGCAGCTACGAGCAGTACTTC.

The chain joins TRBV18 to TRBJ2-2; D might be TRBD2 (6 bases). Per the germline V gene, CDR1 is KGHSH and CDR2 is LQKENI. This CDR3 contains 16 residues. Trimming left V 5 bases short and J 0 bases short, with 13 bases between. CDR3 protein: CASSSTGTSNTGELFF. The DNA of the CDR3 is TGTGCCAGCTCATCCACCGGGACTTCGAACACCGGGGAGCTGTTTTTT.

The chain employs TRBV6-5 and TRBJ1-5, with no clear D. This CDR3 region has 14 residues. CDR1 and CDR2 (germline): MNHEY, SVGAGI. The germline V and J ends were trimmed by 7 bases and 4 bases, with 14 bases remaining between them. The chain's CDR3 is CASTANMGNQPQHF. The CDR3, as DNA: TGTGCCAGCACTGCAAACATGGGGAATCAGCCCCAGCATTTT.

This chain uses TRBV5-4 with TRBJ1-1; D is possibly TRBD1 (6 bases). Germline V gene sequence: CDR1 SGHNT, CDR2 YYREEE (reference sequence). V was clipped by 0 bases and J by 8 bases, with 17 bases between them. The CDR3 runs to 15 residues. CDR3 in DNA: TGTGCCAGCAGCTTGGAAAGGGGGGGCCGGGGAGAAGCTTTCTTT. Amino acids: CASSLERGGRGEAFF.

A word on this clone: A read error may account for a junction end that differs from germline. The gene calls are TRBV5-1 and TRBJ1-1; 7 positions match TRBD1. This CDR3 comprises 12 residues. Germline lookup yields CDR1 SGHRS and CDR2 YFSETQ. CDR3: CACSTGDTEAFF. The CDR3 nucleotides read TGCGCCTGCAGCACAGGGGACACTGAAGCTTTCTTT.

The CDR3 DNA sequence: TGTGCCAGCAGCTTAGGCGGGAGGGCAGATACGCAGTATTTT. Translated: CASSLGGRADTQYF. The rearrangement uses TRBV7-2 and TRBJ2-3; 9 bases are shared with TRBD2. V gave up 1 base and J gave up 4 bases; unmatched junction bases: 0. The CDR3 contains 14 residues. The V gene's germline CDR1 is SGHTA and CDR2 FQGNSA.

The genes are TRBV11-3 and TRBJ2-1; no reliable D call. The CDR3 loop spans 15 amino acids. Per the germline V gene, CDR1 is SGHNT and CDR2 is YENEEA. The ends were cut back, 0 bases at V and 4 bases at J, with 10 bases in the middle. The CDR3 nucleotides read TGTGCCAGCAGCTTAGAGGGGTCTCATTACAATGAGCAGTTCTTC. This gives the protein CASSLEGSHYNEQFF.